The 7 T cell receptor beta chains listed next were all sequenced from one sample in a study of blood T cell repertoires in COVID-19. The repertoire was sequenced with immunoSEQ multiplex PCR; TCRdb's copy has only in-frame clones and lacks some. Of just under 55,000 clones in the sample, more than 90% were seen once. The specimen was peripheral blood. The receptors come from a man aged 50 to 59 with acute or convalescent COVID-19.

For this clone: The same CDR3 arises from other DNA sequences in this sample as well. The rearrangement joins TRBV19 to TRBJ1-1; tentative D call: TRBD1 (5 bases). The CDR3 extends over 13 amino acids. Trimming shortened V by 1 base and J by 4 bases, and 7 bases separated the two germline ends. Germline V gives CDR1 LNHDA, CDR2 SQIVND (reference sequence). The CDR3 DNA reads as TGTGCCAGTAGTATAGGGAGGGGCACTGAAGCTTTCTTT. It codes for CASSIGRGTEAFF.

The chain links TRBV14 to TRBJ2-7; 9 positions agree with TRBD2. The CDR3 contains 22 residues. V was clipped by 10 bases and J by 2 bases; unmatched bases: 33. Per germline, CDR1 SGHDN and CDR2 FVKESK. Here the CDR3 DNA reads TGTGCCAATCCCCCTTGGCTGTGGAATAGCGGGAGACGGGGAGGGTCGCCCTACGAGCAGTACTTC. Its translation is CANPPWLWNSGRRGGSPYEQYF.

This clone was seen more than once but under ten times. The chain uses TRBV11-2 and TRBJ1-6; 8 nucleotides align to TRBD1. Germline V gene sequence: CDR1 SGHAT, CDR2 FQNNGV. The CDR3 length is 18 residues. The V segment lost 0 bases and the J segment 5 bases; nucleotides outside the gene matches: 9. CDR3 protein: CASSLDRFQGANNSPLHF. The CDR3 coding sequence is TGTGCCAGCAGCTTAGATAGATTCCAGGGGGCAAATAATTCACCCCTCCACTTT.

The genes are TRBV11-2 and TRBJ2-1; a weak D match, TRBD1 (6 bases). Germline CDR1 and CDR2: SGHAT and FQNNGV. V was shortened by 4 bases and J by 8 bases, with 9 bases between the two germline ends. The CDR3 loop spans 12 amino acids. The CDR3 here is CASSSQGYEQFF. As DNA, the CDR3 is TGTGCCAGCAGCTCCCAGGGGTATGAGCAGTTCTTC.

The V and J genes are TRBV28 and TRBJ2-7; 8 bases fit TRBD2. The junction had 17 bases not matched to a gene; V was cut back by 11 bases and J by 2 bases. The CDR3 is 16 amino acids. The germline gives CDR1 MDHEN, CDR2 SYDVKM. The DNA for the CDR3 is TGTGCCTGCTGGGGACTAGGCCTAGGGCCCCCCTACGAGCAGTACTTC. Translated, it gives CACWGLGLGPPYEQYF.

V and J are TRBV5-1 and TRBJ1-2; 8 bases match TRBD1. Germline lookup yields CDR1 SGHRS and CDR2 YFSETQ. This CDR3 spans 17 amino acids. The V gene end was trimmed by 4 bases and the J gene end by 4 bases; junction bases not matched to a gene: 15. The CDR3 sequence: CASSAQGQGTVGYGYTF. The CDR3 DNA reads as TGCGCCAGCAGCGCGCAAGGACAGGGAACGGTAGGCTATGGCTACACCTTC. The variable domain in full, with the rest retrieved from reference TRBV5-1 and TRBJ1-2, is KAGVTQTPRYLIKTRGQQVTLSCSPISGHRSVSWYQQTPGQGLQFLFEYFSETQRNKGNFPGRFSGRQFSNSRSEMNVSTLELGDSALYLCASSAQGQGTVGYGYTFGSGTRLTVV.

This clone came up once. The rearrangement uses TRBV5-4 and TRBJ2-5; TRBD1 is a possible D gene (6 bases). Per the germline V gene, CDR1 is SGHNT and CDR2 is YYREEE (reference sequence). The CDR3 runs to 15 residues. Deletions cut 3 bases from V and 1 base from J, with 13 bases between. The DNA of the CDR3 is TGTGCCAGCAGCTGGACAGCAAGGAGCCAAGAGACCCAGTACTTC. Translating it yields CASSWTARSQETQYF.